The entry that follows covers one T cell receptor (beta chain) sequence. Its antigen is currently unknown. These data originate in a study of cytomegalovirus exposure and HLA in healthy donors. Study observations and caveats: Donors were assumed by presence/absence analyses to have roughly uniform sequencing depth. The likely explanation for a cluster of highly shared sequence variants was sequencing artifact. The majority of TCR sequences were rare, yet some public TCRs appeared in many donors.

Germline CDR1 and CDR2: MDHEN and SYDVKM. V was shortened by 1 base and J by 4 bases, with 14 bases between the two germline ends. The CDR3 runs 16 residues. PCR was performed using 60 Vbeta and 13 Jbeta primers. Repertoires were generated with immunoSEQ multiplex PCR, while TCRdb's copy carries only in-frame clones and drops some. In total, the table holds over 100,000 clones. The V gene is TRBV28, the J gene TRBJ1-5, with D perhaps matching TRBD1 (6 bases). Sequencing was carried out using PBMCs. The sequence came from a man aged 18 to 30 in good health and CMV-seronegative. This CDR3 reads CASSLLWGGGNQPQHF. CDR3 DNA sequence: TGTGCCAGCAGTTTATTGTGGGGGGGCGGTAATCAGCCCCAGCATTTT. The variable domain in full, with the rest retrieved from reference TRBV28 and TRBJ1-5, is DVKVTQSSRYLVKRTGEKVFLECVQDMDHENMFWYRQDPGLGLRLIYFSYDVKMKEKGDIPEGYSVSREKKERFSLILESASTNQTSMYLCASSLLWGGGNQPQHFGDGTRLSIL.